The 9 T cell receptor beta chains presented below share a single source sample, sequenced in a study of blood T cell repertoires in COVID-19. Generated by immunoSEQ multiplex PCR, the TCRdb table keeps only in-frame clones and is missing some. The sample has 350,000 to 450,000 clones, about 87% seen once; the top ten hold 1.5% to 2.5%. The specimen was PBMCs or T cells enriched from blood (not recorded which). These receptors were taken from a man in his forties in a cohort exposed to, infected with or recovered from COVID-19 (not recorded which).

V and J are TRBV20-1 and TRBJ2-1; TRBD2 agrees at 12 bases. The CDR3 sequence is 15 residues long. Germline V gives CDR1 DFQATT, CDR2 SNEGSKA (reference sequence). J lost 8 bases, V lost 3 bases, and 8 bases had no gene match. CDR3 loop: CSASNTLAGGHEQFF. The DNA for the CDR3 is TGCAGTGCTAGTAATACACTAGCGGGAGGCCATGAGCAGTTCTTC.

J is TRBJ2-5 and V is TRBV24-1, with 7 bases lining up with TRBD1. Unmatched junction bases numbered 5, after V lost 4 bases and J lost 7 bases. CDR3 size: 13 residues. Germline CDR1 reads KGHDR; CDR2 reads SFDVKD. The chain's CDR3 is CATSDGQVVTQYF. The CDR3 bases are TGTGCCACCAGTGACGGACAGGTGGTGACCCAGTACTTC.

The rearrangement joins TRBV11-2 to TRBJ1-4; weak D call: TRBD1 (5 bases). Per germline, CDR1 SGHAT and CDR2 FQNNGV. V lost 1 base to trimming and J lost 4 bases, with 7 bases between them. CDR3 length: 14 residues. The CDR3 here is CASSLGGGNEKLFF. The CDR3 nucleotides read TGTGCCAGCAGCTTAGGCGGGGGTAATGAAAAACTGTTTTTT.

Concerning this clone itself: This sample also contains other DNA sequences that code for the same CDR3. The rearrangement links TRBV28 to TRBJ1-1; 8 nucleotides agree with TRBD1. There are 12 residues in the CDR3. Germline lookup yields CDR1 MDHEN and CDR2 SYDVKM. J lost 4 bases, V lost 6 bases, and 1 base had no gene match. The CDR3 coding sequence is TGTGCCAGCAGCACAGGGGGCACTGAAGCTTTCTTT. It specifies CASSTGGTEAFF.

V is TRBV18 and J is TRBJ2-7; perhaps TRBD1 as D (6 bases). The germline gives CDR1 KGHSH, CDR2 LQKENI. Trimming took 6 bases from V and 5 from J, leaving 17 bases between them. The CDR3 is 14 residues long. CDR3 residues: CASSPRQVRDEQYF. CDR3 bases: TGTGCCAGCTCCCCTAGACAGGTTCGGGACGAGCAGTACTTC.

With regard to this clone: Other nucleotide sequences in the sample specify the same CDR3. This chain joins TRBV29-1 and TRBJ1-5, with TRBD1 matching over 7 bases. V lost 6 bases and J lost 4; bases outside the gene matches: 6. This CDR3 has 13 amino acids. Germline V gives CDR1 SQVTM, CDR2 ANQGSEA. CDR3 nucleotides: TGCAGCGTGGTGGGACAGAAGAATCAGCCCCAGCATTTT. It specifies CSVVGQKNQPQHF.

A few counts support this clone. The J gene is TRBJ2-7, the V gene TRBV27; 7 nucleotides match TRBD1. Germline assignment: CDR1 MNHEY and CDR2 SMNVEV (reference sequence). V shed 4 bases, J shed 6 bases, and the junction held 3 bases outside the gene matches. CDR3 length: 12 amino acids. CDR3 in amino acids: CASSYDRVEQYF. In DNA form, the CDR3 reads TGTGCCAGCAGTTACGACAGGGTCGAGCAGTACTTC.

The V and J genes are TRBV5-6 and TRBJ2-1; 9 bases align to TRBD1. After removal of 7 bases from V and 7 bases from J, the junction contained 15 bases not matched to a gene. Germline values: CDR1 SGHDT, CDR2 YYEEEE. The CDR3 runs to 16 residues. The CDR3 reads CASAFSRTGVLNEQFF. For the CDR3, the DNA is TGTGCCAGCGCATTTTCTCGGACAGGGGTTTTAAATGAGCAGTTCTTC.

Only one count was recorded for this clone. The chain uses TRBV7-2 and TRBJ2-7, with TRBD2 matching 8 bases. Germline-derived CDR1 and CDR2 are SGHTA and FQGNSA. V lost 5 bases to trimming and J lost 0 bases; unmatched junction nucleotides: 6. This CDR3 comprises 15 residues. The CDR3 nucleotides read TGTGCCAGCAGCCGGGAGCGGGGGAGCTCCTACGAGCAGTACTTC. Protein product: CASSRERGSSYEQYF.